The 15 T cell receptor beta chains listed next were all sequenced from one sample in a study of shared clonotypes between healthy human individuals. Repertoires were generated with immunoSEQ multiplex PCR, while TCRdb's copy carries only in-frame clones and drops some. Among roughly 1,500,000 clones listed, roughly 98% were seen once. Sequencing was done on a sample of naive CD4+ T cells sorted from blood. Indicated subset: CD45RA+ positively selected. These receptor sequences come from a man aged 30-40 years in good health.

This clone was seen just once. J is TRBJ1-2 and V is TRBV28; D gene uncertain. Trimming stripped 10 bases from V and 2 bases from J, with 17 bases between. Germline lookup yields CDR1 MDHEN and CDR2 SYDVKM. The CDR3 is 14 amino acids. This chain's CDR3 is CATVGEGVNYGYTF. CDR3 sequence (DNA): TGTGCCACCGTTGGGGAGGGAGTCAACTATGGCTACACCTTC.

The chain uses TRBV18 and TRBJ2-5; TRBD1 matches 9 bases. Germline CDR1 is KGHSH and CDR2 is LQKENI. This CDR3 contains 14 residues. V was pared by 5 bases and J by 7 bases, with 8 bases of the junction left unmatched. The CDR3 coding sequence is TGTGCCAGCTCAGCGGACAGGGGAAAGAGGACCCAGTACTTC. Translation gives CASSADRGKRTQYF.

The CDR3 coding sequence is TGCAGCGTTGATCTTCGGGGCAGGAACGAGCAGTACTTC. Protein sequence: CSVDLRGRNEQYF. This chain links TRBV29-1 with TRBJ2-7; D might be TRBD1 or TRBD2, each matching 5 bases. With 3 bases removed from V and 5 bases from J, the gap between germline ends came to 14 bases. This CDR3 spans 13 amino acids. Germline V gives CDR1 SQVTM, CDR2 ANQGSEA.

This chain connects TRBV18 to TRBJ2-5, with D perhaps TRBD1 or TRBD2 (5 bases each). V was pared by 3 bases and J by 9 bases, with 23 bases between. CDR3 length: 16 residues. Per germline, CDR1 KGHSH and CDR2 LQKENI. CDR3 DNA: TGTGCCAGCTCACCCAAAACTACCCAGGGAGCCTCGGCCCAGTACTTC. Protein: CASSPKTTQGASAQYF.

This chain links TRBV5-4 with TRBJ1-4; no reliable D call. Germline values: CDR1 SGHNT, CDR2 YYREEE (reference sequence). This CDR3 comprises 13 residues. Trimming stripped 4 bases from V and 3 bases from J, with 7 bases between. The DNA of the CDR3 is TGTGCCAGCAGCAAGTTGGCTAATGAAAAACTGTTTTTT. Amino acid sequence: CASSKLANEKLFF.

The chain has TRBV5-1 and TRBJ2-3, with D uncertain. This CDR3 spans 14 amino acids. Germline values: CDR1 SGHRS, CDR2 YFSETQ. The V end lost 4 bases, the J end lost 2 bases, and 11 bases lay between the germline ends. CDR3 protein: CASSASTLTDTQYF. CDR3 sequence (DNA): TGCGCCAGCAGCGCCAGCACCCTCACAGATACGCAGTATTTT. The full variable domain, its missing parts supplied by reference TRBV5-1 and TRBJ2-3, is KAGVTQTPRYLIKTRGQQVTLSCSPISGHRSVSWYQQTPGQGLQFLFEYFSETQRNKGNFPGRFSGRQFSNSRSEMNVSTLELGDSALYLCASSASTLTDTQYFGPGTRLTVL.

This rearrangement joins TRBV9 to TRBJ2-3; TRBD2 matches 7 bases. Trimming took 4 bases from V and 2 from J; bases not matched to a gene: 10. This CDR3 region has 16 residues. Germline assignment: CDR1 SGDLS and CDR2 YYNGEE. The CDR3 DNA is TGTGCCAGCAGCATCGCCGGCGGGAGTCACACAGATACGCAGTATTTT. It is translated as CASSIAGGSHTDTQYF. The variable domain in full, completed from reference TRBV9 and TRBJ2-3, reads DSGVTQTPKHLITATGQRVTLRCSPRSGDLSVYWYQQSLDQGLQFLIQYYNGEERAKGNILERFSAQQFPDLHSELNLSSLELGDSALYFCASSIAGGSHTDTQYFGPGTRLTVL.

This sequence joins TRBV5-8 and TRBJ1-4; no definite D call. V lost 0 bases to trimming and J lost 4 bases, with 10 bases between them. CDR1 is SGHTS and CDR2 is YDEGEE in the germline V gene. CDR3 length: 15 residues. The CDR3 nucleotides are TGTGCCAGCAGCTTGGGGTCAGGAGTTAATGAAAAACTGTTTTTT. Translation gives CASSLGSGVNEKLFF.

The V and J genes are TRBV7-6 and TRBJ2-3; 9 bases are a match to TRBD2. The germline V gene encodes CDR1 SGHVS and CDR2 FNYEAQ. This CDR3 region has 15 residues. V lost 5 bases to trimming and J lost 5 bases; unmatched junction nucleotides: 8. The CDR3, as DNA: TGTGCCAGCAGCCCCGGGACTAGCAGGGAAGATACGCAGTATTTT. Amino acids: CASSPGTSREDTQYF.

V usage is TRBV29-1 and J usage is TRBJ2-7, with D perhaps matching TRBD2 (5 bases). Germline values: CDR1 SQVTM, CDR2 ANQGSEA. The CDR3 spans 12 residues. V lost 7 bases and J lost 7, with 17 bases in between. CDR3 nucleotides: TGCAGCGCTCGAGGGCGGTGGGGTGAGCAGTACTTC. Translating gives CSARGRWGEQYF.

This sequence joins TRBV19 and TRBJ2-1; D possibly corresponds to TRBD2 (5 bases). Trimming shortened V by 2 bases and J by 4 bases, and 24 bases separated the two germline ends. Germline CDR1 and CDR2: LNHDA and SQIVND (reference sequence). This CDR3 is built from 19 residues. The DNA of the CDR3 is TGTGCCAGTAGTATAACCCAACGGACTTTCGCGGAGCTGTACAATGAGCAGTTCTTC. Translation gives CASSITQRTFAELYNEQFF.

This clone appeared a single time. This chain joins TRBV6-6 and TRBJ2-2; D gene ambiguous. The CDR3 contains 16 residues. The germline V gene encodes CDR1 MNHNY and CDR2 SVGAGI (reference sequence). V lost 1 base to trimming and J lost 0 bases, with 9 bases between them. The CDR3 here is CASSYWVGSNTGELFF. In DNA, the CDR3 is TGTGCCAGCAGTTACTGGGTAGGCTCGAACACCGGGGAGCTGTTTTTT.

The V call is TRBV9, the J call TRBJ1-1; 8 nucleotides agree with TRBD1. In germline, CDR1 is SGDLS, CDR2 YYNGEE. This CDR3 contains 17 residues. With 3 bases clipped from V and 0 bases from J, the junction kept 10 bases outside the gene matches. CDR3 sequence (DNA): TGTGCCAGCAGCGGCCACCGGACAGGGCCTATGAACACTGAAGCTTTCTTT. Protein product: CASSGHRTGPMNTEAFF.

The chain has TRBV5-1 and TRBJ2-3, with D possibly matching TRBD2 (5 bases). Looked up from germline, CDR1 is SGHRS and CDR2 is YFSETQ. Trimming left V 5 bases short and J 0 bases short, with 25 bases between. The CDR3 is 19 amino acids. The CDR3 loop reads CASRDRGSITYNSTDTQYF. CDR3 sequence (DNA): TGCGCCAGCAGGGACCGAGGGAGTATTACATATAATAGCACAGATACGCAGTATTTT.

The chain links TRBV7-9 to TRBJ2-1; 9 bases map to TRBD2. V was pared by 5 bases and J by 6 bases, with 5 bases of the junction left unmatched. This CDR3 contains 14 residues. Germline CDR1 SEHNR, CDR2 FQNEAQ (reference sequence). Here the CDR3 DNA reads TGTGCCAGCAGCCTGGGACTAGCAGGCAATGAGCAGTTCTTC. It is translated as CASSLGLAGNEQFF.